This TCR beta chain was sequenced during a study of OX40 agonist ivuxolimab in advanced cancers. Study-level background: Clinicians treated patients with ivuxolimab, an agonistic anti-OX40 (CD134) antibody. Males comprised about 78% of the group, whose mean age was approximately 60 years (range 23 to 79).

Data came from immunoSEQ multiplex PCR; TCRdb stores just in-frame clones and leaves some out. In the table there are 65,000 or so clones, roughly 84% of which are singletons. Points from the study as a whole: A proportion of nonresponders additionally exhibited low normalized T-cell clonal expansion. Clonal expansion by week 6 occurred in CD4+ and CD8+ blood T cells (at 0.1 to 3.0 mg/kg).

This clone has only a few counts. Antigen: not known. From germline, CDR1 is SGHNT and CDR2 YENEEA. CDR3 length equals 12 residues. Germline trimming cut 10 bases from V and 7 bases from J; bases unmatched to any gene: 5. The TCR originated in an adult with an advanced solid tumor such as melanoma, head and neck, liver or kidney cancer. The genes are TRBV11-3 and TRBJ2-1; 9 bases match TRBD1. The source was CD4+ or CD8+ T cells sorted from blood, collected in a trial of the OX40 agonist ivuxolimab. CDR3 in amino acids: CATGQGFNEQFF. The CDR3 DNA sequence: TGTGCCACCGGACAGGGGTTTAATGAGCAGTTCTTC. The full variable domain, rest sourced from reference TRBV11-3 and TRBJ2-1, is EAGVVQSPRYKIIEKKQPVAFWCNPISGHNTLYWYLQNLGQGPELLIRYENEEAVDDSQLPKDRFSAERLKGVDSTLKIQPAELGDSAVYLCATGQGFNEQFFGPGTRLTVL.